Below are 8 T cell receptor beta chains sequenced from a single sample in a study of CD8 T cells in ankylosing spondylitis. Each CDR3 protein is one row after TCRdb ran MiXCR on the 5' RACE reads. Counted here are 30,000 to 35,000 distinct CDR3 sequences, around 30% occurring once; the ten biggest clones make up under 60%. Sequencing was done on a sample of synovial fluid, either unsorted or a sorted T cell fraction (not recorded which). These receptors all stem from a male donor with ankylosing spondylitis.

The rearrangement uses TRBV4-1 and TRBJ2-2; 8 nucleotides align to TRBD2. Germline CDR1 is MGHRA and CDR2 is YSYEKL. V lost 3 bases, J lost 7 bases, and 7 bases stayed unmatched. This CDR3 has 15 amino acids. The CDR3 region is CASSQASGWGGELFF. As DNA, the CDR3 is TGCGCCAGCAGCCAGGCTAGCGGGTGGGGCGGGGAGCTGTTTTTT.

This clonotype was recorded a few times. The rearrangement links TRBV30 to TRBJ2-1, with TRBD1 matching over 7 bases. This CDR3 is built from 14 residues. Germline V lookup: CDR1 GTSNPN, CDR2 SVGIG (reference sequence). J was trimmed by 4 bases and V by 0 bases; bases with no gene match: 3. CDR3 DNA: TGTGCCTGGAGTGTTTGGGACAGATACAATGAGCAGTTCTTC. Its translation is CAWSVWDRYNEQFF.

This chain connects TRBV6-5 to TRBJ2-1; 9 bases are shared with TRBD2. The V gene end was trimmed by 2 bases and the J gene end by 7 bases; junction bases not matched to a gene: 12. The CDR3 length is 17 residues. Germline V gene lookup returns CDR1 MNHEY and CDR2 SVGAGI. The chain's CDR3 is CASSYDWLAGSGNEQFF. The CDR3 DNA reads TGTGCCAGCAGTTACGATTGGCTAGCGGGAAGTGGAAATGAGCAGTTCTTC.

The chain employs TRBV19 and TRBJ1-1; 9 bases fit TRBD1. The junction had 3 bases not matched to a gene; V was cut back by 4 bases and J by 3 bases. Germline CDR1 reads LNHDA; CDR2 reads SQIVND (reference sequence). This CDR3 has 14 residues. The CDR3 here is CASSRGQGYTEAFF. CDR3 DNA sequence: TGTGCCAGTAGTAGGGGACAGGGCTACACTGAAGCTTTCTTT.

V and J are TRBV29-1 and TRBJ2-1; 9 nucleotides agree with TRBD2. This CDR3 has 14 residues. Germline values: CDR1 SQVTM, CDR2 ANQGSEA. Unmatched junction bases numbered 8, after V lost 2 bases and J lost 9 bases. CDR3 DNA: TGCAGCGTTGAAAAGGGTAGCGGGAGTGTTGAGCAGTTCTTC. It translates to CSVEKGSGSVEQFF.

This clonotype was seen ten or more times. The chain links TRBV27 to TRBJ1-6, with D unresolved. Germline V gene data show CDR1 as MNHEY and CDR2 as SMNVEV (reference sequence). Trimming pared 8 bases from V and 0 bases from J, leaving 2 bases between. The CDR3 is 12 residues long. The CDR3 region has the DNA TGTGCCAGCCACTCCTATAATTCACCCCTCCACTTT. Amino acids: CASHSYNSPLHF.

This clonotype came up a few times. CDR3 DNA sequence: TGTGCCATCAGTGAAGAGGGGATGAATGGGAATGAAAAACTGTTTTTT. This sequence encodes CAISEEGMNGNEKLFF. The chain employs TRBV10-3 and TRBJ1-4; possibly TRBD1 for D (5 bases). V shed 3 bases and J shed 5 bases, with 16 bases lying between them. Looked up from germline, CDR1 is ENHRY and CDR2 is SYGVKD. The CDR3 is 16 residues long.

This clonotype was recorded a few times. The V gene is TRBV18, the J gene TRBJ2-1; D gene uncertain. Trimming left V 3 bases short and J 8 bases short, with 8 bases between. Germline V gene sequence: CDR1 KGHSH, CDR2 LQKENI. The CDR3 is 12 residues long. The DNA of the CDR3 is TGTGCCAGCTCACCCGGCTCACATGAGCAGTTCTTC. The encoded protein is CASSPGSHEQFF.